A single sample is the source of the 14 T cell receptor beta chains below, sequenced in a study of cytomegalovirus exposure and HLA in healthy donors. The table came from immunoSEQ multiplex PCR; TCRdb's copy has only in-frame clones and leaves some out. In the table there are about 56,000 clones, around 93% of which are singletons. The sequenced material came from PBMCs. These receptors were taken from a woman aged 18 to 35 in good health and CMV-seropositive.

This chain joins TRBV9 and TRBJ2-3; D is possibly TRBD1 (5 bases). There are 14 residues in the CDR3. The germline V gene encodes CDR1 SGDLS and CDR2 YYNGEE. V gave up 4 bases and J gave up 2 bases, with 11 bases separating them. The CDR3 loop is CASSSRQTTDTQYF. The CDR3 bases are TGTGCCAGCAGCAGCCGACAGACCACAGATACGCAGTATTTT.

J is TRBJ1-1 and V is TRBV6-6; D is uncertain. The CDR3 is made up of 14 amino acids. Germline assignment: CDR1 MNHNY and CDR2 SVGAGI (reference sequence). The V gene lost 0 bases and the J gene lost 9 bases, with 14 bases spanning the gap. CDR3 protein: CASSYSTSGQQAFF. The CDR3 DNA follows: TGTGCCAGCAGTTACTCGACCTCTGGGCAGCAAGCTTTCTTT.

V is TRBV5-1 and J is TRBJ1-4; 7 bases line up with TRBD1. After removal of 3 bases from V and 5 bases from J, the junction contained 7 bases not matched to a gene. Germline values: CDR1 SGHRS, CDR2 YFSETQ. The CDR3 has 15 residues. This CDR3 is CASSSMTGSNEKLFF. The CDR3 region has the DNA TGCGCCAGCAGCTCGATGACAGGGTCAAATGAAAAACTGTTTTTT.

This chain joins TRBV13 and TRBJ1-2; D ambiguous. This CDR3 spans 13 amino acids. The V gene's germline CDR1 is PRHDT and CDR2 FYEKMQ (reference sequence). V was cut by 5 bases and J by 6 bases, with 13 bases left in between. CDR3 sequence: CASSGARRDGYTF. The CDR3 coding sequence is TGTGCCAGCAGCGGAGCACGACGGGATGGCTACACCTTC.

This clone has just one count. The rearrangement uses TRBV7-3 and TRBJ1-1, with D tentatively TRBD1 (6 bases). The length of the CDR3 is 13 residues. Germline CDR1 reads SGHTA; CDR2 reads FQGTGA. V was pared by 4 bases and J by 1 base, with 7 bases between. CDR3 sequence reads: CASSSTGNTEAFF. The CDR3 DNA reads as TGTGCCAGCAGCTCGACAGGGAACACTGAAGCTTTCTTT.

The V gene is TRBV7-9, the J gene TRBJ1-1, with D hard to call. The V gene's germline CDR1 is SEHNR and CDR2 FQNEAQ (reference sequence). The CDR3 covers 12 residues. The V gene lost 6 bases and the J gene lost 3 bases, with 8 bases spanning the gap. The CDR3 DNA sequence: TGTGCCAGCAGGCGGGTCGACACTGAAGCTTTCTTT. This codes for CASRRVDTEAFF. Combining the CDR3 with reference TRBV7-9 and TRBJ1-1 gives the whole variable domain DTGVSQNPRHKITKRGQNVTFRCDPISEHNRLYWYRQTLGQGPEFLTYFQNEAQLEKSRLLSDRFSAERPKGSFSTLEIQRTEQGDSAMYLCASRRVDTEAFFGQGTRLTVV.

V usage is TRBV5-4 and J usage is TRBJ2-2; 9 bases are shared with TRBD1. This CDR3 has 17 amino acids. Germline V gene data show CDR1 as SGHNT and CDR2 as YYREEE (reference sequence). Unmatched junction bases numbered 12, after V lost 3 bases and J lost 6 bases. For the CDR3, the DNA is TGTGCCAGCAGCTGGACCGGGACAGGGAAATTTGCCGGGGAGCTGTTTTTT. It codes for CASSWTGTGKFAGELFF.

This rearrangement joins TRBV29-1 to TRBJ1-1; 11 bases are shared with TRBD1. The J segment lost 0 bases and the V segment lost 7 bases, leaving 4 bases of the junction unmatched. The CDR3 loop spans 14 amino acids. Looked up from germline, CDR1 is SQVTM and CDR2 is ANQGSEA. CDR3 in amino acids: CSARTGGMNTEAFF. The CDR3 DNA is TGCAGCGCTAGGACAGGGGGCATGAACACTGAAGCTTTCTTT.

The chain combines TRBV4-3 with TRBJ1-6; a weak D match, TRBD1 (6 bases). The CDR3 is 17 amino acids. Germline V lookup: CDR1 LGHNA, CDR2 YSLEER. Between the trimmed V and J ends, which lost 0 bases and 6 bases, there was a span of 15 bases. In DNA form, the CDR3 reads TGCGCCAGCAGCCAAGATTACTCGTACAGGGCTAATTCACCCCTCCACTTT. Its protein product is CASSQDYSYRANSPLHF.

This clone was counted a single time. The chain joins TRBV5-1 to TRBJ2-7; TRBD2 matches 9 bases. The V gene's germline CDR1 is SGHRS and CDR2 YFSETQ. This CDR3 comprises 20 residues. Losses at the gene ends were 4 bases for V and 4 bases for J; bases not matched to a gene: 24. The CDR3 spells CASSLGPGQISGGSRYEQYF. Here the CDR3 DNA reads TGCGCCAGCAGCCTAGGACCGGGACAAATTAGCGGGGGATCCAGGTACGAGCAGTACTTC.

The chain has TRBV5-1 and TRBJ2-2, with TRBD1 as a possible D gene (6 bases). This CDR3 region has 17 residues. Between the trimmed V and J ends, which lost 0 bases and 1 base, there was a span of 13 bases. Germline CDR1 reads SGHRS; CDR2 reads YFSETQ. CDR3 sequence reads: CASSLASEGQNTGELFF. DNA of the CDR3: TGCGCCAGCAGCTTGGCCAGTGAGGGACAGAACACCGGGGAGCTGTTTTTT.

The rearrangement uses TRBV2 and TRBJ1-5, with 8 bases lining up with TRBD1. From germline, CDR1 is SNHLY and CDR2 FYNNEI. J gave up 3 bases and V 9 bases, and 13 bases lay outside the gene matches. CDR3 length: 16 residues. The CDR3 bases are TGTGCCAGGATGGGGGCCCAGGGGGCTTACAATCAGCCCCAGCATTTT. Its protein product is CARMGAQGAYNQPQHF. Combining the CDR3 with reference TRBV2 and TRBJ1-5 gives the whole variable domain EPEVTQTPSHQVTQMGQEVILRCVPISNHLYFYWYRQILGQKVEFLVSFYNNEISEKSEIFDDQFSVERPDGSNFTLKIRSTKLEDSAMYFCARMGAQGAYNQPQHFGDGTRLSIL.

This clone was seen once. CDR3 coding DNA: TGCGCCAGCAGCCAAGATCCCTCGGGTTTCATGAACACTGAAGCTTTCTTT. Its translation: CASSQDPSGFMNTEAFF. The rearrangement links TRBV4-3 to TRBJ1-1; D remains unclear. The CDR3 has 17 amino acids. Trimming shortened V by 0 bases and J by 0 bases, and 14 bases separated the two germline ends. Germline values: CDR1 LGHNA, CDR2 YSLEER.

The V and J genes are TRBV5-1 and TRBJ1-4; weak D call: TRBD1 (5 bases). The CDR3 loop spans 13 amino acids. Per germline, CDR1 SGHRS and CDR2 YFSETQ. V lost 1 base to trimming and J lost 7 bases, with 8 bases between them. The CDR3 coding sequence is TGCGCCAGCAGCTTGTGGGGCCCTGAAAAACTGTTTTTT. It is translated as CASSLWGPEKLFF.